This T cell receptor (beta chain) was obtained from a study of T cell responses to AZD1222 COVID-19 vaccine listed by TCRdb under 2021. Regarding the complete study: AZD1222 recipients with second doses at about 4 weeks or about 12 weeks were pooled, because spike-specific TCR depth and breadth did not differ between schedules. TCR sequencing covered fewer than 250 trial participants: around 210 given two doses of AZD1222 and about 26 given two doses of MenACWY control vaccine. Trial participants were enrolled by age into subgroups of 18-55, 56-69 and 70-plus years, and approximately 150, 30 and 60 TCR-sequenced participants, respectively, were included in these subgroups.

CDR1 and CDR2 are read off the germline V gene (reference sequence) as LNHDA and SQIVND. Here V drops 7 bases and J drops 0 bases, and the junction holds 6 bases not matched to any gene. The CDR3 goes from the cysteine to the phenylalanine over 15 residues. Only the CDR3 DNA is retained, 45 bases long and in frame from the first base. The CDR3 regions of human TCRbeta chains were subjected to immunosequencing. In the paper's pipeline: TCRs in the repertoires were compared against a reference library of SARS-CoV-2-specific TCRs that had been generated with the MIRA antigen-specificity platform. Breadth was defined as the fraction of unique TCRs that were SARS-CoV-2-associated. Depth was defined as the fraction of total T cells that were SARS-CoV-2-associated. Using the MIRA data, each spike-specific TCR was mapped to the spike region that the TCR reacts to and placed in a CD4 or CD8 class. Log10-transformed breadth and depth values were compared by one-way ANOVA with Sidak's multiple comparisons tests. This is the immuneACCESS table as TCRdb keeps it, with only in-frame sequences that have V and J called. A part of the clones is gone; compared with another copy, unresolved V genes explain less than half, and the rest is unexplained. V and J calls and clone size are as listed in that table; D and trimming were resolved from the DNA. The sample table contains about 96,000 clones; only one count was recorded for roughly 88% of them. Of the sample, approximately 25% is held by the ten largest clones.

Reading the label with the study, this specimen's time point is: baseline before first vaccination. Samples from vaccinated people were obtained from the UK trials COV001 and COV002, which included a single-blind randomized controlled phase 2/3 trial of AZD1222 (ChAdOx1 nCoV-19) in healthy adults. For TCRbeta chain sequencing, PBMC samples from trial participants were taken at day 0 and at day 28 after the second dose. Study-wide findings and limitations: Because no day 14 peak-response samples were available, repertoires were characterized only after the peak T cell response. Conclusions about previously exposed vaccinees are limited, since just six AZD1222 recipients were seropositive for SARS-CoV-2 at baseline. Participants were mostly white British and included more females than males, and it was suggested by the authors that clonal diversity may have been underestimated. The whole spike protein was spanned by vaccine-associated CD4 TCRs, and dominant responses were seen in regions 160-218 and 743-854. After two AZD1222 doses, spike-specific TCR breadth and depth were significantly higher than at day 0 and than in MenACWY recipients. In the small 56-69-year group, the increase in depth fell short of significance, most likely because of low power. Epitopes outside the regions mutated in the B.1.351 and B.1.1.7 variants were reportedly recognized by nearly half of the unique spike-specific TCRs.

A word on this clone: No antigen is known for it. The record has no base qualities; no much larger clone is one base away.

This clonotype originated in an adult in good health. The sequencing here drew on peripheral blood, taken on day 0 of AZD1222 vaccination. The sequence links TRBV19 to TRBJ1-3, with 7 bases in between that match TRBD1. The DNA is TGTGCCAGTACCCAGGGGGATTTCTCTGGAAACACCATATATTTT. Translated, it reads CASTQGDFSGNTIYF. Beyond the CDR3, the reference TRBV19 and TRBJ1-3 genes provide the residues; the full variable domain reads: DGGITQSPKYLFRKEGQNVTLSCEQNLNHDAMYWYRQDPGQGLRLIYYSQIVNDFQKGDIAEGYSVSREKKESFPLTVTSAQKNPTAFYLCASTQGDFSGNTIYFGEGSWLTVV.